This record covers a single TCR beta chain. The sample comes from a study of lymphopenia after photon versus proton radiotherapy. The CDR3 length is 15 residues. V was cut by 1 base and J by 0 bases, with 10 bases left in between. CDR1 is SGHRS and CDR2 is YFSETQ in the germline V gene. The table came from immunoSEQ multiplex PCR; TCRdb's copy has only in-frame clones and leaves some out. The sample records 20,000 to 25,000 clones, around 84% being singletons. This chain uses TRBV5-1 with TRBJ1-1; D may be TRBD1 (5 bases). Sequenced here: peripheral blood, sampled from a patient treated with photon-based radiotherapy. The clonotype originates from a man between 60 and 75 years old with pancreatic cancer. CDR3 nucleotides: TGCGCCAGCAGCTTGTTGGGGGGTCTGAACACTGAAGCTTTCTTT. Its protein is CASSLLGGLNTEAFF. The whole variable domain, remainder taken from reference TRBV5-1 and TRBJ1-1, is KAGVTQTPRYLIKTRGQQVTLSCSPISGHRSVSWYQQTPGQGLQFLFEYFSETQRNKGNFPGRFSGRQFSNSRSEMNVSTLELGDSALYLCASSLLGGLNTEAFFGQGTRLTVV.